This T cell receptor beta chain was identified in a study of blood T cells in healthy people across ages. At the level of the study: For every two T cells, template switching captured about one barcoded beta molecule.

Total RNA was extracted at no less than 5.5 micrograms per sample. This clonotype appeared a few times. It was with a sample-barcoded 5' primer and a J-beta primer mix that a second PCR of roughly 7 to 12 cycles was run. Every sample returned 2.5 million or more CDR3-containing paired-end reads. TCRdb fed the 5' RACE reads into MiXCR, producing one record per CDR3 protein. In the table there are about 1.4 million distinct CDR3 sequences, 55% to 75% of which are singletons. The V gene lost 1 base and the J gene lost 4 bases, with 23 bases spanning the gap. Germline CDR1 and CDR2: LGHDT and YNNKEL (reference sequence). The CDR3 loop spans 18 amino acids.

The sequenced sample consisted of blood. This clonotype was sampled from a man aged 18 to 30 in good health. This chain uses TRBV3-1 with TRBJ2-7, with a weak D call TRBD1 (7 bases). The CDR3 nucleotides are TGTGCCAGCAGCCAAGTTAACAGAATGGTACAGGGGAGGTACGAGCAGTACTTC. This gives the protein CASSQVNRMVQGRYEQYF.